This is a list of T cell receptor beta chains from one sample in a study of early T cells in non-severe SARS-CoV-2 infection. TCRdb used MiXCR to reprocess the 5' RACE reads, holding one entry per CDR3 protein. In the table there are 64,000 or so distinct CDR3 sequences, over 9% of which are singletons. The sequencing used whole blood, collected at baseline. These receptors all stem from an adult who was a healthcare worker with PCR-confirmed SARS-CoV-2 infection or an uninfected control (not recorded which). CDR3s include the opening cysteine and the closing phenylalanine or tryptophan. The order of the fields is J gene, V gene, CDR3 protein.

j_gene: TRBJ2-7; v_gene: TRBV25-1; CDR3aa: CASSQGAVYEQYF
j_gene: TRBJ2-7; v_gene: TRBV6-6; CDR3aa: CASMNRDNGEQYF
j_gene: TRBJ2-1; v_gene: TRBV7-9; CDR3aa: CASELGGNEQFF
j_gene: TRBJ1-1; v_gene: TRBV12-3/TRBV12-4; CDR3aa: CASSFWGIGTEAFF
j_gene: TRBJ1-1; v_gene: TRBV12-3/TRBV12-4; CDR3aa: CASSLRSGSDTEAFF
j_gene: TRBJ1-3; v_gene: TRBV20-1; CDR3aa: CSARSRLGNTIYF
j_gene: TRBJ1-2; v_gene: TRBV12-3/TRBV12-4; CDR3aa: CASTALGTAGYGYTF
j_gene: TRBJ1-2; v_gene: TRBV5-5; CDR3aa: CASSLEWSQEINYGYTF
j_gene: TRBJ1-2; v_gene: TRBV6-1; CDR3aa: CASSSGRTYGYTF
j_gene: TRBJ2-6; v_gene: TRBV18; CDR3aa: CASSVRDSIVSGANVLTF
j_gene: TRBJ2-1; v_gene: TRBV25-1; CDR3aa: CASSEPQVAYNEQFF
j_gene: TRBJ2-7; v_gene: TRBV20-1; CDR3aa: CSAPGQGWDEQYF
j_gene: TRBJ2-7; v_gene: TRBV25-1; CDR3aa: CASSVSGGAYEQYF
j_gene: TRBJ2-3; v_gene: TRBV2; CDR3aa: CASSERVAGGTDTQYF
j_gene: TRBJ1-1; v_gene: TRBV5-5; CDR3aa: CASSWTGVNTEAFF
j_gene: TRBJ1-2; v_gene: TRBV6-4; CDR3aa: CASRKRDLNYGYTF
j_gene: TRBJ1-1; v_gene: TRBV7-3; CDR3aa: CASSLNRIAFF
j_gene: TRBJ2-1; v_gene: TRBV4-3; CDR3aa: CASSQEGQGSYNEQFF
j_gene: TRBJ1-1; v_gene: TRBV7-9; CDR3aa: CASSSGGTEAFF
j_gene: TRBJ2-1; v_gene: TRBV19; CDR3aa: CASSKAGAYNEQFF
j_gene: TRBJ2-3; v_gene: TRBV6-1; CDR3aa: CASSEVGLITDTQYF
j_gene: TRBJ2-7; v_gene: TRBV3-1; CDR3aa: CASSLDSYVGEQYF
j_gene: TRBJ1-1; v_gene: TRBV30; CDR3aa: CAWSGGRPEAFF
j_gene: TRBJ2-1; v_gene: TRBV30; CDR3aa: CAWGEGYNEQFF
j_gene: TRBJ2-7; v_gene: TRBV7-3; CDR3aa: CASSLTGGHFYEQYF
j_gene: TRBJ1-4; v_gene: TRBV6-5; CDR3aa: CASSYAWDSEWEKLFF